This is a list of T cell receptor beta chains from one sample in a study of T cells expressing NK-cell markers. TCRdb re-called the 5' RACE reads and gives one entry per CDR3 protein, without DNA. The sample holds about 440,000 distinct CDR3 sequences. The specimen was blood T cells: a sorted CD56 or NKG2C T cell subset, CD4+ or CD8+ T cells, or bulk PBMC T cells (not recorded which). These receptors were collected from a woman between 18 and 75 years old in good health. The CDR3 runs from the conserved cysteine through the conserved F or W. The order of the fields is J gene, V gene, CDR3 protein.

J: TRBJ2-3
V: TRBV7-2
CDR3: CASSFAGSPDTQYF

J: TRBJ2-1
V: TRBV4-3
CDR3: CASSQPGLAGFNEQFF

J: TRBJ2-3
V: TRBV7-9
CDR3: CASSGPGLAGGTDTQYF

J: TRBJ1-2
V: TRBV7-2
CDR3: CASSRRDVLYGYTF

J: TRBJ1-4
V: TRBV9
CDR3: CASSATATNEKLFF

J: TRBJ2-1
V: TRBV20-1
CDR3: CSAQPPGLGNEQFF

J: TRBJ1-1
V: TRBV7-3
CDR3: CASSPDRANTEAFF

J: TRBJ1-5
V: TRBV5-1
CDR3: CASSLEGFNQPQHF

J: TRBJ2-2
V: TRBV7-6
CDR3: CASSFPGGENTGELFF

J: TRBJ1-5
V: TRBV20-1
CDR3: CSARTGTGEGNQPQHF

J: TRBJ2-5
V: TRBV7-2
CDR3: CASKGGRETQYF

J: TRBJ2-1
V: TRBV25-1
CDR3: CASRQIGGEQFF

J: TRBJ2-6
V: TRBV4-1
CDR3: CASSLQAGGANVLTF

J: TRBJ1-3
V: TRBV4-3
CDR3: CASSQAVTKLSGNTIYF

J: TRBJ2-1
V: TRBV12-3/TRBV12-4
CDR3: CASSLIPLAGTYNEQFF

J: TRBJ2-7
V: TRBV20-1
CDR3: CSARAGGSSYEQYF

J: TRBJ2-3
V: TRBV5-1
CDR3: CASSSLAGGRDTQYF

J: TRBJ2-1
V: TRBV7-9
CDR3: CASSGSGGSWHEQFF

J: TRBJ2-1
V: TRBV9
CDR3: CASSLLLDPTSYNEQFF

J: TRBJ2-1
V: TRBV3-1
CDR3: CASSQGGFGEQFF

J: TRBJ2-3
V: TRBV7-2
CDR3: CASSLALTDTQYF

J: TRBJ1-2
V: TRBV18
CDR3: CASSLSITGKNYGYTF

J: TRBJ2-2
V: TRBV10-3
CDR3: CARRANTGELFF

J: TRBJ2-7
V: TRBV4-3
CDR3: CASSQDVGTGDYEQYF

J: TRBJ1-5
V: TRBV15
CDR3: CATRDSSNQPQHF

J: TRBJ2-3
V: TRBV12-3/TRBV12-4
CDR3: CASRRGGGAKDTQYF

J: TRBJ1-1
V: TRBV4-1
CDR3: CASSHRDMDTEAFF

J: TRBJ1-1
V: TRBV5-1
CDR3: CASSLKASRGEGTFF

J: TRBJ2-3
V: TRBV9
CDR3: CASSVSGETDTQYF

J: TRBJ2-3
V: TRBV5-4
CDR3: CASSLKRGAPDTQYF

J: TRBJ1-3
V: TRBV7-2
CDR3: CASSGARGRYGNTIYF

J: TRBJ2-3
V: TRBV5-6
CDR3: CASSLLRTDTQYF

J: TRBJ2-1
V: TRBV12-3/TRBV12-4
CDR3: CASSPFSGNYNEQFF

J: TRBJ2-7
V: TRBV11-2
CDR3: CASSLSQGAGYEQYF

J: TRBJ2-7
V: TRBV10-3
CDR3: CAISGIQGHSYEQYF

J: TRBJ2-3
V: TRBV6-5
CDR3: CASSYLGLETDTQYF

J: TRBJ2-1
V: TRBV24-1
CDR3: CATSAGGGPTYNEQFF

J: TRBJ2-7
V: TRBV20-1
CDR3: CSALGQGREQYF

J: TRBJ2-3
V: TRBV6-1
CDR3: CASSQGTGRTDTQYF

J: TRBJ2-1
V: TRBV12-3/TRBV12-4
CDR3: CASSFFGLAGVNEQFF

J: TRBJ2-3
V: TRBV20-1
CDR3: CSASQLTDTQYF

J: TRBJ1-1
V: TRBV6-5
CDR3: CASRRTTGEAFF

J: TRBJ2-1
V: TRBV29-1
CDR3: CSGGLSPNEQFF

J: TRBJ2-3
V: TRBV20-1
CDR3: CSASRDTTTDTQYF

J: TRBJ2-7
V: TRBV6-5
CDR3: CASSSLSRGYEQYF

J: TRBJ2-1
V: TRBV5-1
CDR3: CASSLRRGTVTSYNEQFF

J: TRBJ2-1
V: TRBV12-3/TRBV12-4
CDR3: CASRSGGLSSYNEQFF

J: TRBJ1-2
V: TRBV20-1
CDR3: CSAVSLVFSVGGYTF

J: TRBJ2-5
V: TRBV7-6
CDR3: CASSTPGAGTTQETQYF

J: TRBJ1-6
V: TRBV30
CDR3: CAWSVSSYNSPLHF

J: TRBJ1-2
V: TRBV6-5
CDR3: CASTSTGDGYTF

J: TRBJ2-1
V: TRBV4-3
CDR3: CASSQTGVSGQFF

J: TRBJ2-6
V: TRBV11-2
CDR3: CASSLFEGGPSGANVLTF

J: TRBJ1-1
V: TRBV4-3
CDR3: CASSQVGTPRAVAEAFF

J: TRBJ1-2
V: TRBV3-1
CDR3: CASSQGWGAYGYTF

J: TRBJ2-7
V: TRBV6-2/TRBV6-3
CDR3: CASINDRESSSEQYF

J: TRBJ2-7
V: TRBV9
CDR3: CASSGGAGGPLEQYF

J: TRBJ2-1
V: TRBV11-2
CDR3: CASSLHQSGYYNEQFF

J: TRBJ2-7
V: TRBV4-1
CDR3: CASSPLAGYEQYF